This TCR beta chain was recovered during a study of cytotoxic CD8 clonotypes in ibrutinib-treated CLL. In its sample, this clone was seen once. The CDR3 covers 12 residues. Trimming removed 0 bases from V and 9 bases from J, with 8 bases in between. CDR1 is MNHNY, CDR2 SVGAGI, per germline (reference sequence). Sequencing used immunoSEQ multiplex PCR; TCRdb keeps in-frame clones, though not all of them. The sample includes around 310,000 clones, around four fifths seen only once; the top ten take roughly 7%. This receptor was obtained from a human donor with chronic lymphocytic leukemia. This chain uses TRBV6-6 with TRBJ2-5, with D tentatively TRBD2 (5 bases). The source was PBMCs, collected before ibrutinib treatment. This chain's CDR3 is CASSYSRGPQYF. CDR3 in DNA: TGTGCCAGCAGTTACTCACGAGGGCCCCAGTACTTC.